The clone carrying this TCR beta chain was found once. This sample is part of a study of blood T cell repertoires in COVID-19. V lost 4 bases, J lost 3 bases, and 18 bases lay in between. Looked up from germline, CDR1 is KGHDR and CDR2 is SFDVKD. CDR3 size: 18 residues. Only in-frame clones appear in the TCRdb table, and some are missing; sequencing was by immunoSEQ multiplex PCR. The repertoire has roughly 250,000 clones, more than 80% of them found once; the top ten carry over 3.5%. The chain joins TRBV24-1 to TRBJ1-6, with a tentative D call TRBD1 (5 bases). Source material: peripheral blood. The clonotype originates from a middle-aged woman with acute or convalescent COVID-19. This CDR3 reads CATSDATSQGHYNSPLHF. The CDR3 DNA reads TGTGCCACCAGTGACGCAACGAGTCAGGGCCACTATAATTCACCCCTCCACTTT.